Listed below are T cell receptor beta chains from one sample, sequenced in a study of immune evolution from preneoplasia to lung adenocarcinoma. This table comes from immunoSEQ multiplex PCR, and its TCRdb copy is limited to in-frame clones, with some not included. The sample consists of roughly 9,900 clones, 70% to 90% of them appearing once. Sequenced sample: FFPE invasive lung adenocarcinoma tissue. The origin of the receptors is a person in their 70s with invasive lung adenocarcinoma. Some clones in this sample may be carry-over from other donors' samples. Both conserved end residues are part of each CDR3. D genes are given only for firm matches. Part of the rows lack a size; the others show once, few, many or a class for expanded clones.

D gene: NA; clone size: NA; CDR3 length: 15; J gene: TRBJ2-1; V gene: TRBV27; CDR3 protein: CASRSDESSYNEQFF; CDR3 DNA: TGTGCCAGCAGATCGGATGAGAGCTCCTACAATGAGCAGTTCTTC
D gene: NA; clone size: NA; CDR3 length: 11; J gene: TRBJ1-2; V gene: TRBV2; CDR3 protein: CASNSIVGYTF; CDR3 DNA: TGTGCCAGCAATTCTATCGTGGGCTACACCTTC
D gene: TRBD2; clone size: NA; CDR3 length: 12; J gene: TRBJ2-3; V gene: TRBV29-1; CDR3 protein: CSVREGGNTQYF; CDR3 DNA: TGCAGTGTTCGGGAGGGGGGAAATACGCAGTATTTT
D gene: TRBD1; clone size: NA; CDR3 length: 13; J gene: TRBJ2-7; V gene: TRBV6-5; CDR3 protein: CASRTGDAGEQYF; CDR3 DNA: TGTGCCAGCAGGACAGGGGATGCGGGCGAGCAGTACTTC
D gene: NA; clone size: NA; CDR3 length: 10; J gene: TRBJ2-5; V gene: TRBV28; CDR3 protein: CASSQNPEYF; CDR3 DNA: TGTGCCAGCAGTCAAAATCCAGAGTACTTC
D gene: TRBD1; clone size: NA; CDR3 length: 15; J gene: TRBJ1-3; V gene: TRBV30; CDR3 protein: CAWRDRVRSGNTIYF; CDR3 DNA: TGTGCCTGGAGGGACAGGGTGAGGTCTGGAAACACCATATATTTT
D gene: TRBD1; clone size: NA; CDR3 length: 17; J gene: TRBJ2-3; V gene: TRBV10-3; CDR3 protein: CAIRSPGQGVSTDTQYF; CDR3 DNA: TGTGCCATCAGATCCCCCGGACAGGGGGTGAGCACAGATACGCAGTATTTT
D gene: NA; clone size: NA; CDR3 length: 16; J gene: TRBJ1-1; V gene: TRBV28; CDR3 protein: CASSSSGHSRNTEAFF; CDR3 DNA: NA
D gene: NA; clone size: NA; CDR3 length: 15; J gene: TRBJ1-5; V gene: TRBV6-1; CDR3 protein: CASSADGGFNQPQHF; CDR3 DNA: TGTGCCAGCAGCGCTGATGGGGGTTTCAATCAGCCCCAGCATTTT
D gene: NA; clone size: NA; CDR3 length: 16; J gene: TRBJ2-5; V gene: TRBV27; CDR3 protein: CASSSSWIEQRETQYF; CDR3 DNA: TGTGCCAGCAGTTCATCATGGATTGAGCAGAGGGAGACCCAGTACTTC
D gene: NA; clone size: NA; CDR3 length: 12; J gene: TRBJ2-7; V gene: TRBV29-1; CDR3 protein: CSVLDRSYEQYF; CDR3 DNA: TGCAGCGTCCTAGACAGGTCCTACGAGCAGTACTTC
D gene: NA; clone size: NA; CDR3 length: 15; J gene: TRBJ2-7; V gene: TRBV30; CDR3 protein: CAWSFPRRDFHEQYF; CDR3 DNA: TGTGCCTGGAGCTTCCCAAGGAGGGACTTCCACGAGCAGTACTTC
D gene: TRBD2; clone size: NA; CDR3 length: 13; J gene: TRBJ2-5; V gene: TRBV2; CDR3 protein: CASSLAAQETQYF; CDR3 DNA: TGTGCCAGCAGTCTAGCGGCACAAGAGACCCAGTACTTC
D gene: NA; clone size: NA; CDR3 length: 14; J gene: TRBJ1-2; V gene: TRBV9; CDR3 protein: CASSPHPQEKPYTF; CDR3 DNA: TGTGCCAGCAGCCCCCATCCACAGGAGAAACCCTACACCTTC
D gene: NA; clone size: NA; CDR3 length: 12; J gene: TRBJ1-6; V gene: TRBV18; CDR3 protein: CASSPPNSPLHF; CDR3 DNA: TGTGCCAGCTCACCACCCAATTCACCCCTCCACTTT
D gene: TRBD2; clone size: NA; CDR3 length: 17; J gene: TRBJ2-1; V gene: TRBV4-1; CDR3 protein: CASSRGGLAGTYNEQFF; CDR3 DNA: TGCGCCAGCAGCCGAGGGGGACTAGCGGGTACTTACAATGAGCAGTTCTTC
D gene: NA; clone size: NA; CDR3 length: 15; J gene: TRBJ1-2; V gene: TRBV4-1; CDR3 protein: CASSQGPGPNYGYTF; CDR3 DNA: TGCGCCAGCAGCCAAGGGCCAGGGCCCAACTATGGCTACACCTTC
D gene: NA; clone size: NA; CDR3 length: 13; J gene: TRBJ1-4; V gene: TRBV6-1; CDR3 protein: CASSEALGFWLFF; CDR3 DNA: TGTGCCAGCAGTGAAGCTTTAGGTTTCTGGCTGTTTTTT
D gene: TRBD1; clone size: NA; CDR3 length: 15; J gene: TRBJ2-3; V gene: TRBV7-8; CDR3 protein: CASSLADRGTDTQYF; CDR3 DNA: TGTGCCAGCAGCTTAGCGGACAGGGGTACAGATACGCAGTATTTT
D gene: NA; clone size: once; CDR3 length: 14; J gene: TRBJ2-5; V gene: TRBV18; CDR3 protein: CASSPPARKETQYF; CDR3 DNA: TGTGCCAGCTCACCACCGGCGCGGAAAGAGACCCAGTACTTC
D gene: TRBD2; clone size: NA; CDR3 length: 15; J gene: TRBJ2-7; V gene: TRBV2; CDR3 protein: CASIGTSGRPYEQYF; CDR3 DNA: TGTGCCAGCATTGGGACTAGCGGGAGACCCTACGAGCAGTACTTC
D gene: NA; clone size: NA; CDR3 length: 13; J gene: TRBJ1-1; V gene: TRBV28; CDR3 protein: CASMVAVGTEAFF; CDR3 DNA: TGTGCCAGCATGGTCGCAGTGGGGACTGAAGCTTTCTTT
D gene: NA; clone size: NA; CDR3 length: 12; J gene: TRBJ2-7; V gene: TRBV28; CDR3 protein: CASSLSPLFQYF; CDR3 DNA: TGTGCCAGCAGTTTATCCCCCTTGTTCCAGTACTTC
D gene: NA; clone size: NA; CDR3 length: 14; J gene: TRBJ1-5; V gene: TRBV6-1; CDR3 protein: CASSEVPVHQPQHF; CDR3 DNA: TGTGCCAGCAGTGAAGTGCCCGTGCATCAGCCCCAGCATTTT
D gene: NA; clone size: NA; CDR3 length: 13; J gene: TRBJ1-1; V gene: TRBV30; CDR3 protein: CAGTRSPSPEAFF; CDR3 DNA: TGTGCCGGAACCAGGTCCCCCTCTCCTGAAGCTTTCTTT
D gene: TRBD1; clone size: NA; CDR3 length: 18; J gene: TRBJ2-6; V gene: TRBV5-6; CDR3 protein: CASTPVWDRGDGANVLTF; CDR3 DNA: TGTGCCAGCACACCAGTGTGGGACAGGGGGGATGGGGCCAACGTCCTGACTTTC
D gene: NA; clone size: NA; CDR3 length: 11; J gene: TRBJ2-7; V gene: TRBV29-1; CDR3 protein: CSGGSLYEQYF; CDR3 DNA: TGCAGCGGTGGATCCCTCTACGAGCAGTACTTC
D gene: NA; clone size: few; CDR3 length: 14; J gene: TRBJ2-7; V gene: TRBV28; CDR3 protein: CASSFGTGFGEQYF; CDR3 DNA: TGTGCCAGCAGTTTTGGTACCGGGTTCGGAGAGCAGTACTTC
D gene: NA; clone size: NA; CDR3 length: 12; J gene: TRBJ1-2; V gene: TRBV19; CDR3 protein: CASSMGWAGYTF; CDR3 DNA: TGTGCCAGTAGTATGGGTTGGGCTGGCTACACCTTC
D gene: TRBD1; clone size: NA; CDR3 length: 19; J gene: TRBJ1-1; V gene: TRBV5-1; CDR3 protein: CASSLNRGAAGGVNTEAFF; CDR3 DNA: TGCGCCAGCAGCTTGAATAGGGGGGCTGCAGGGGGAGTTAACACTGAAGCTTTCTTT
D gene: NA; clone size: NA; CDR3 length: 12; J gene: TRBJ2-7; V gene: TRBV25-1; CDR3 protein: CASSRSSYEQYF; CDR3 DNA: TGTGCCAGCTCTAGGAGCTCCTACGAGCAGTACTTC
D gene: NA; clone size: NA; CDR3 length: 13; J gene: TRBJ1-4; V gene: TRBV6-1; CDR3 protein: CASSDGGNEKLFF; CDR3 DNA: TGTGCCAGCAGTGACGGGGGGAATGAAAAACTGTTTTTT
D gene: NA; clone size: NA; CDR3 length: 14; J gene: TRBJ1-4; V gene: TRBV6-5; CDR3 protein: CASSYWGGREKLFF; CDR3 DNA: TGTGCCAGCAGTTACTGGGGGGGGAGAGAAAAACTGTTTTTT
D gene: NA; clone size: NA; CDR3 length: 15; J gene: TRBJ1-5; V gene: TRBV10-3; CDR3 protein: CAISETVGENQPQHF; CDR3 DNA: TGTGCCATCAGTGAGACGGTAGGGGAGAATCAGCCCCAGCATTTT
D gene: NA; clone size: NA; CDR3 length: 14; J gene: TRBJ2-1; V gene: TRBV5-1; CDR3 protein: CASSRRPAANEQFF; CDR3 DNA: TGCGCCAGCAGCCGTCGCCCCGCGGCGAATGAGCAGTTCTTC
D gene: NA; clone size: NA; CDR3 length: 13; J gene: TRBJ2-5; V gene: TRBV7-8; CDR3 protein: CASSLGLKETQYF; CDR3 DNA: TGTGCCAGCAGCTTAGGTCTAAAAGAGACCCAGTACTTC
D gene: NA; clone size: NA; CDR3 length: 16; J gene: TRBJ1-3; V gene: TRBV7-8; CDR3 protein: CASSIRDGFSGNTIYF; CDR3 DNA: TGTGCCAGCAGCATAAGGGACGGTTTCTCTGGAAACACCATATATTTT
D gene: NA; clone size: NA; CDR3 length: 15; J gene: TRBJ2-5; V gene: TRBV4-2; CDR3 protein: CASSQAVGTPLPQYF; CDR3 DNA: TGTGCCAGCAGCCAAGCCGTGGGGACCCCTCTTCCCCAGTACTTC